The clone carrying this T cell receptor (beta chain) showed up many times. Losses at the gene ends were 5 bases for V and 4 bases for J; bases not matched to a gene: 6. The V gene's germline CDR1 is SGHTA and CDR2 FQGNSA. The CDR3 extends over 15 amino acids. Sequencing libraries for TCR beta were prepared with iRepertoire HTBI primers and Arm-PCR of CDR3 regions. TCRdb re-analysed the multiplex PCR reads in MiXCR, keeping a single row per CDR3 protein. The repertoire consists of fewer than 550,000 distinct CDR3 sequences, with 20% to 25% occurring once and the leading ten covering around 7%. The time point here: persistent/refractory GD, antithyroid drugs over 5 years with positive TRAb. PBMCs were the source of the RNA used for TCR sequencing. The entry originates in a study of regulatory T cells in long-lasting Graves disease. Across the study: Persistent cases were those of Graves' disease that involved over 5 years of antithyroid drugs with positive TSH receptor antibodies.

Sequenced here: peripheral blood mononuclear cells (PBMCs), sampled when the disease was refractory, from a patient treated with antithyroid drugs. V gene TRBV7-2 combines with J gene TRBJ2-2, with TRBD1 identical over 8 bases. This TCR was recovered from a female donor with Graves disease. CDR3 region: CASSLGQAITGELFF. The DNA of the CDR3 is TGTGCCAGCAGCCTGGGACAGGCGATCACCGGGGAGCTGTTTTTT. Filled out from reference TRBV7-2 and TRBJ2-2, the complete variable domain reads GAGVSQSPSNKVTEKGKDVELRCDPISGHTALYWYRQSLGQGLEFLIYFQGNSAPDKSGLPSDRFSAERTGGSVSTLTIQRTQQEDSAVYLCASSLGQAITGELFFGEGSRLTVL.